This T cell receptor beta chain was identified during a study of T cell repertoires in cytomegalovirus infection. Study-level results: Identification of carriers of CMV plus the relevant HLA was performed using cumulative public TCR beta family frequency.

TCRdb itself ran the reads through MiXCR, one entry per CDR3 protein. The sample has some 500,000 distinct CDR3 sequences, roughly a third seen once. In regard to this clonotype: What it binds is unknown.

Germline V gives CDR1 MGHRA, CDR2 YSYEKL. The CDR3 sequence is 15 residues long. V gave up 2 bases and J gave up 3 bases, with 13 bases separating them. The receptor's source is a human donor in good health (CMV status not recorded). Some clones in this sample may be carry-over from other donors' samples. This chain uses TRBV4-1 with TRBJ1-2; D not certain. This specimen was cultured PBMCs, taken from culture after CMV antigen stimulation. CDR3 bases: TGCGCCAGCAGCCAAAGGGTAGGCAGCGACTATGGCTACACCTTC. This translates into CASSQRVGSDYGYTF.